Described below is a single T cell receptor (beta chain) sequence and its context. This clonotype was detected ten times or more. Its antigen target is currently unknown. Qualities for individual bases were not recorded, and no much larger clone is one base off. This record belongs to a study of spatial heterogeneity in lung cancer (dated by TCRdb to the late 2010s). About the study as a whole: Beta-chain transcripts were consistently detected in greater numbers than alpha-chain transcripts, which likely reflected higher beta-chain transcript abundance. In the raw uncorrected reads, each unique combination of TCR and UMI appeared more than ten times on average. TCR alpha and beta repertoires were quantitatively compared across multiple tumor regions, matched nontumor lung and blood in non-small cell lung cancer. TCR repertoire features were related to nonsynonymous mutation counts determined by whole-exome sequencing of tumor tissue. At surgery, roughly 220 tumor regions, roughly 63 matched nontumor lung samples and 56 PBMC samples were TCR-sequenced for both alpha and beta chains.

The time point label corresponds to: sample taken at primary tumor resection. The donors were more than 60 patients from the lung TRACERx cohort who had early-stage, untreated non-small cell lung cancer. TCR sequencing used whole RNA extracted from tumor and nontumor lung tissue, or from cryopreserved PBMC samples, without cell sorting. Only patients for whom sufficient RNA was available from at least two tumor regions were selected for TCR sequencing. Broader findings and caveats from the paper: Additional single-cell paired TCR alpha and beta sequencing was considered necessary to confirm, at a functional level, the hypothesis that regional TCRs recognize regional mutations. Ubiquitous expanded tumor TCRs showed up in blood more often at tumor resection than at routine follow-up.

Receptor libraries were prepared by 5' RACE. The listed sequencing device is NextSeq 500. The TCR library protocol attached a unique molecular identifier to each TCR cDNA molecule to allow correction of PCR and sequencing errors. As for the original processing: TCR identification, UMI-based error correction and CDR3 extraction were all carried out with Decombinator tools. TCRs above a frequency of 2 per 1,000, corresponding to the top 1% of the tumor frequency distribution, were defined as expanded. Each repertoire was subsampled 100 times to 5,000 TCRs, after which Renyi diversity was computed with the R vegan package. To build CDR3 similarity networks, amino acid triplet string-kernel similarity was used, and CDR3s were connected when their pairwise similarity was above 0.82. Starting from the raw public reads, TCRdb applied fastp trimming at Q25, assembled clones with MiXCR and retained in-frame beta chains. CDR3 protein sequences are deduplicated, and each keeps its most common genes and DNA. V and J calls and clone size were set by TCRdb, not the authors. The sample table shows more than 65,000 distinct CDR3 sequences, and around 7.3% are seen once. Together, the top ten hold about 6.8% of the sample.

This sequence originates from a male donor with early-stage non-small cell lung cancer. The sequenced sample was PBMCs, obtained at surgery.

The DNA reads TGTGCCAGCAGTTTACCAGGACTAGCGGGAGCCCTAGGGGAGACCCAGTACTTC. Its protein is CASSLPGLAGALGETQYF. This receptor chain uses TRBV28 and TRBJ2-5, with 13 bases matching TRBD2. CDR1 and CDR2, looked up from the germline V gene, are MDHEN and SYDVKM. The germline V and J ends show losses of 2 bases and 5 bases respectively, and no gene match explains 11 bases of the junction. Counted from cysteine to phenylalanine, this CDR3 has 18 amino acids. The only DNA kept is the CDR3, 54 bases in frame from the first base. The CDR3, completed at both ends by the reference TRBV28 and TRBJ2-5 genes, gives the full variable domain DVKVTQSSRYLVKRTGEKVFLECVQDMDHENMFWYRQDPGLGLRLIYFSYDVKMKEKGDIPEGYSVSREKKERFSLILESASTNQTSMYLCASSLPGLAGALGETQYFGPGTRLLVL.